The rows below give T cell receptor beta chains drawn from one sample of a study of blood T cell repertoires in COVID-19. The data were produced by immunoSEQ multiplex PCR, yet TCRdb's version contains in-frame clones alone and is incomplete. Of about 200,000 clones listed, around three quarters are singletons. The sequencing input was peripheral blood. Receptor source: a woman aged 70-85 years with acute or convalescent COVID-19. Each CDR3 is given without its conserved first and last residue.

j_gene	v_gene	CDR3aa
TRBJ2-7	TRBV20-1	SASGTGAISSYEQY
TRBJ2-3	TRBV27	ASTWGTGSTDTQY
TRBJ1-6	TRBV18	ASSPTTGEDSPLH
TRBJ1-5	TRBV19	ASSGSNRNQPQH
TRBJ1-6	TRBV5-1	ASSLDTPDRGRSNSPLH
TRBJ2-7	TRBV7-2	ASRTSGRVNEQY
TRBJ2-7	TRBV6-1	ASSEDGLGTGGFNEQY
TRBJ1-1	TRBV7-9	ASSPGSEAF
TRBJ2-5	TRBV10-3	AISRTEYQETQY
TRBJ1-2	TRBV11-2	ASSLPAGGSGYT
TRBJ2-7	TRBV7-6	ASSFGLAGVTGEQY
TRBJ2-3	TRBV27	ASSLSPGLAGAYSTDTQY
TRBJ1-2	TRBV5-6	ASSPDRAPYGYT
TRBJ2-7	TRBV19	ASSIRTGASSYEQY
TRBJ1-1	TRBV7-9	ASSLRPYRGSTEAF
TRBJ2-1	TRBV6-5	ASSPGLAGYNEQF
TRBJ1-2	TRBV19	ASSIWTGGAYGYT
TRBJ1-1	TRBV12-3/TRBV12-4	ASSFIGGEAF
TRBJ2-3	TRBV2	ASSVGLAGAQTQY
TRBJ1-2	TRBV28	ASSSDRLIYGYT
TRBJ2-5	TRBV10-3	AISEPDRGLQETQY
TRBJ1-4	TRBV19	ASKGRGVLGDEKLF
TRBJ2-2	TRBV30	AWSVQGELF
TRBJ1-5	TRBV19	ASSTVSNQPQH
TRBJ2-2	TRBV19	ASSSLAGENTGELF
TRBJ1-2	TRBV29-1	SVGPGTGVSYGYT
TRBJ2-7	TRBV14	ASSQDVLAVYEQY